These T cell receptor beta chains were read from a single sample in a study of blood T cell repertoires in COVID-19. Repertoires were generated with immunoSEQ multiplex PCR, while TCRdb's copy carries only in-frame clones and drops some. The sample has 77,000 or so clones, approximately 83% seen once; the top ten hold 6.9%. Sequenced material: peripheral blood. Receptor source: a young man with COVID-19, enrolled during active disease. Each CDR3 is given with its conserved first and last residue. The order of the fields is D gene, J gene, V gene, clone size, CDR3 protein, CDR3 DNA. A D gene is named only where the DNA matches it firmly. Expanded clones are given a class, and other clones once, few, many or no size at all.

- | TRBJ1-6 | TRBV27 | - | CASHALGGVNPLHF | TGTGCCAGCCACGCCCTTGGGGGGGTAAATCCCCTCCACTTT
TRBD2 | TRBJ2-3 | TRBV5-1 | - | CASRRTSGSTDTQYF | TGCGCCAGCAGGCGGACTAGCGGGAGCACAGATACGCAGTATTTT
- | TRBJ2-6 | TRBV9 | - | CASSVGPSGANVLTF | TGTGCCAGCAGCGTAGGGCCCTCTGGGGCCAACGTCCTGACTTTC
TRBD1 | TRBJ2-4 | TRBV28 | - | CASSRPGQIAKNIQYF | TGTGCCAGCAGTCGTCCGGGACAGATAGCCAAAAACATTCAGTACTTC
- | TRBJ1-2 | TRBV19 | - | CASIVGDYGYTF | TGTGCCAGTATCGTCGGGGACTATGGCTACACCTTC
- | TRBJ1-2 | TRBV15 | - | CATSRAGVGNGYTF | TGTGCCACCAGCAGAGCAGGGGTTGGGAATGGCTACACCTTC
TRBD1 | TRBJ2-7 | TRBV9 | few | CASSVLTGTGDEQYF | TGTGCCAGCAGCGTCCTTACCGGGACAGGCGACGAGCAGTACTTC
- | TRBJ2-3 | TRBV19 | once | CASSYPGTHPDTQYF | TGTGCCAGTAGTTACCCCGGGACTCACCCAGATACGCAGTATTTT
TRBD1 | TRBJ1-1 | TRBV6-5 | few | CASSNHRGRNTEAFF | TGTGCCAGCAGTAATCACAGGGGGCGGAACACTGAAGCTTTCTTT
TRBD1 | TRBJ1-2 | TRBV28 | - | CASSSRTGGGYGYTF | TGTGCCAGCAGTTCTCGGACAGGGGGAGGCTATGGCTACACCTTC
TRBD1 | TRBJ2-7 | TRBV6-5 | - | CAGSTGIGPYEQYF | TGTGCCGGCTCGACAGGGATAGGGCCCTACGAGCAGTACTTC
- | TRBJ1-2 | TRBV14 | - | CASSQPGSWAGGYTF | TGTGCCAGCAGCCAACCCGGGTCTTGGGCGGGTGGCTACACCTTC
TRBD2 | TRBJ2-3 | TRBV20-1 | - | CSASDTSVPDTQYF | TGCAGTGCTAGTGACACTAGCGTTCCAGATACGCAGTATTTT
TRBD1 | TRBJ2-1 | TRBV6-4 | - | CASSGGTGYLYEQFF | TGTGCCAGCAGTGGTGGGACAGGGTATCTTTACGAGCAGTTCTTC
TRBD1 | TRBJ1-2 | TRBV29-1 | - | CSGGQGYGYTF | TGCAGCGGTGGACAGGGCTACGGCTACACCTTC
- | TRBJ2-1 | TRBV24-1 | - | CATAGPTRGVDNEQFF | TGTGCCACCGCAGGCCCCACCAGGGGAGTAGACAATGAGCAGTTCTTC
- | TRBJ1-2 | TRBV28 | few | CASSLPGRTRDGYTF | TGTGCCAGCAGTCTCCCGGGAAGGACTCGAGATGGCTACACCTTC
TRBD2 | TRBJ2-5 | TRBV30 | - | CAWSPPGLAGGAETQYF | TGTGCCTGGAGTCCTCCGGGACTAGCGGGAGGTGCGGAGACCCAGTACTTC
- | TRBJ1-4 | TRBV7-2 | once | CASSLRLGGNEKLFF | TGTGCCAGCAGCTTGCGCCTCGGAGGGAACGAAAAACTGTTTTTT
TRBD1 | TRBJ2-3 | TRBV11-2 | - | CASTRRTGGVDTQYF | TGTGCCAGCACCCGACGGACAGGGGGTGTAGATACGCAGTATTTT
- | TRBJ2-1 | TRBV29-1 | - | CSAMNVGGSYNEQFF | TGCAGCGCCATGAATGTGGGAGGCTCCTACAATGAGCAGTTCTTC
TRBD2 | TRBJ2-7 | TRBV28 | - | CASSLFITSDMPEQYF | TGTGCCAGCAGTTTATTTATTACTAGCGATATGCCCGAGCAGTACTTC
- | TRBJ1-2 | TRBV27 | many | CASSPTRWWRDGYTF | TGTGCCAGCAGTCCGACGCGGTGGTGGCGGGATGGCTACACCTTC
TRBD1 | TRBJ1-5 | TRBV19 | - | CASSISIDRANQPQHF | TGTGCCAGTAGTATTTCCATTGACAGGGCGAATCAGCCCCAGCATTTT
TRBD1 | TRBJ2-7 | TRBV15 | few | CATSRKTGGGNEQYF | TGTGCCACCAGCAGAAAGACAGGGGGAGGTAACGAGCAGTACTTC
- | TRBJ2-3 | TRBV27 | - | CASSLNGADTQYF | TGTGCCAGCAGTTTAAACGGGGCAGATACGCAGTATTTT
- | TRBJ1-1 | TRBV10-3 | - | CAISESPRGAEAFF | TGTGCCATCAGTGAGTCCCCCCGGGGGGCTGAAGCTTTCTTT
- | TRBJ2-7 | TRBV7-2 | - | CASSYLSGSSYEQYF | TGTGCCAGCAGCTACTTATCGGGATCCTCCTACGAGCAGTACTTC
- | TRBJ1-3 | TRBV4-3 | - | CASSQGSVSGNTIYF | TGCGCCAGCAGCCAAGGGTCGGTCTCTGGAAACACCATATATTTT
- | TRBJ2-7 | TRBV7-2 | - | CASSQSRGEQYF | TGTGCCAGCAGCCAAAGTCGGGGCGAGCAGTACTTC
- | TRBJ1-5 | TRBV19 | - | CASSMETGRFGQPQHF | TGTGCCAGTAGTATGGAAACGGGTAGGTTTGGTCAGCCCCAGCATTTT
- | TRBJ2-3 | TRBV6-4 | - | CASKREQGTDTQYF | TGTGCCAGCAAGAGGGAGCAGGGGACAGATACGCAGTATTTT
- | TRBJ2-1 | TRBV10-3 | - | CAISEKAGTYNEQFF | TGTGCCATCAGTGAGAAGGCGGGGACCTACAATGAGCAGTTCTTC
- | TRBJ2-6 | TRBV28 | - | CASSPGQPSGANVLTF | TGTGCCAGCAGCCCAGGACAGCCCTCTGGGGCCAACGTCCTGACTTTC
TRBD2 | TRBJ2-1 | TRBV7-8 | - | CASSRGLAFGNEQFF | TGTGCCAGCAGCCGGGGACTAGCTTTTGGTAATGAGCAGTTCTTC
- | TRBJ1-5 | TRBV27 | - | CASSLPYSNQPQHF | TGTGCCAGCAGTCTCCCCTATAGCAATCAGCCCCAGCATTTT
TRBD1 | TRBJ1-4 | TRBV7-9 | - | CASSFRDRGEKLFF | TGTGCCAGCAGCTTCCGGGACAGGGGGGAAAAACTGTTTTTT
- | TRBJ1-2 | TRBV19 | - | CASSIQSHRVYGYTF | TGTGCCAGTAGTATCCAGTCCCACAGGGTCTATGGCTACACCTTC
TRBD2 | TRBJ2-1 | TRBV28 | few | CASSFRTRNEQFF | TGTGCCAGCAGTTTCAGGACTAGGAATGAGCAGTTCTTC
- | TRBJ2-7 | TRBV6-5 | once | CASKGGAGAVDEQYF | TGTGCCAGCAAAGGGGGGGCGGGAGCTGTGGACGAGCAGTACTTC
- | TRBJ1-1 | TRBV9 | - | CASSTRGGNTEAFF | TGTGCCAGCAGCACCCGGGGGGGGAACACTGAAGCTTTCTTT
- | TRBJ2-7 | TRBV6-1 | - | CASSEISTNSYEQYF | TGTGCCAGCAGTGAAATTAGCACCAACTCCTACGAGCAGTACTTC
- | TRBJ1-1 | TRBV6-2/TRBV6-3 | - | CASSPDSLNTEAFF | TGTGCCAGCAGCCCGGACAGTTTGAACACTGAAGCTTTCTTT
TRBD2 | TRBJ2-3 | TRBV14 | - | CASSQEVTSGSGRRYF | TGTGCCAGCAGCCAAGAGGTGACTAGCGGGAGCGGTCGGAGGTATTTT
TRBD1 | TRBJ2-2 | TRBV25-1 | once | CASSDFRGKTGELFF | TGTGCCAGCAGTGATTTCAGGGGGAAAACCGGGGAGCTGTTTTTT
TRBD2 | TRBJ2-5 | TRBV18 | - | CASSPPALAGAPETQYF | TGTGCCAGCTCACCACCGGCACTAGCGGGAGCCCCAGAGACCCAGTACTTC
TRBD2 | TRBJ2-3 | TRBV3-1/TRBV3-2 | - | CASSQVKAGVFPDTQYF | TGTGCCAGCAGCCAAGTAAAAGCGGGAGTGTTTCCAGATACGCAGTATTTT
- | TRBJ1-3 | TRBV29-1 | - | CSVFPRGAGNTIYF | TGCAGCGTTTTCCCCAGGGGCGCTGGAAACACCATATATTTT
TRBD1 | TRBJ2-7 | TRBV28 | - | CASSGDRAHEQYF | TGTGCCAGCAGTGGAGACAGGGCTCACGAGCAGTACTTC